Sequencing of this TCR beta chain was carried out in a study of blood T cell repertoires in COVID-19. Study-level background: T cells, B-cell-depleted T cells, or PBMCs supplied cDNA or gDNA.

TCRdb keeps only in-frame clones here, not all; method: immunoSEQ multiplex PCR. The data show tens of thousands of clones, more than 70% seen once. CDR1 and CDR2 (germline): MNHEY, SMNVEV (reference sequence). The CDR3 covers 15 residues. V was cut by 2 bases and J by 3 bases, with 14 bases left in between. V gene TRBV27 combines with J gene TRBJ2-7; D is ambiguous. The TCR comes from a man in his sixties with COVID-19, enrolled during active disease. Sequencing was carried out using peripheral blood. The CDR3 DNA is TGTGCCAGCAGTTTAGGCCGGGTGCAAAACTACGAGCAGTACTTC. Translation gives CASSLGRVQNYEQYF.